The present T cell receptor beta chain was sequenced within a study of response to subunit inactivated influenza vaccine. In its sample, this clonotype was seen a few times. The germline CDR1 and CDR2 sequences are GTSNPN and SVGIG (reference sequence). This CDR3 has 16 amino acids. V trimming: 2 bases; J trimming: 5 bases; junction bases outside the gene matches: 5. MiXCR, applied by TCRdb to the RT-PCR reads, yields one record per CDR3 protein. Of 500,000 to 650,000 distinct CDR3 sequences listed, 6% to 9% are singletons. This clonotype was sampled from a man in his fifties or sixties who received an inactivated influenza vaccine. The specimen comprised PBMCs from blood, sampled less than 25 months after vaccination. V is TRBV30 and J is TRBJ2-2; TRBD2 aligns across 13 bases. The CDR3, as DNA: TGTGCCTGGAGTACTAGCGGGAGGGCGCGAACCGGGGAGCTGTTTTTT. Protein sequence: CAWSTSGRARTGELFF.